A selection of T cell receptor beta chains follows, all from one sample in a study of graft-versus-host responses after intestinal transplantation. These receptors' targets are unknown. Sequencing used immunoSEQ multiplex PCR; TCRdb keeps in-frame clones, though not all of them. The table shows some 140,000 clones, with roughly nine tenths occurring only once. This material consisted of unstimulated CD4+ T cells sorted from spleen or lymph node cells, taken before intestinal transplant. These receptor sequences come from a human donor who received an intestinal transplant. Both conserved end residues are part of each CDR3. A D gene is named only where the DNA matches it firmly. Size is omitted from some rows. Given values are once, few, many or a class for expanded clones.

TRBD1	NA	TRBJ1-6	TRBV7-9	CASSHWTGDNSPLHF	TGTGCCAGCAGCCATTGGACAGGCGACAATTCACCCCTCCACTTT
NA	NA	TRBJ1-4	TRBV19	CASSSPSSAGPREKLFF	TGTGCCAGTAGTAGCCCCTCCTCGGCAGGCCCAAGAGAAAAACTGTTTTTT
NA	NA	TRBJ1-5	TRBV27	CASSLHSQGDANQPQHF	TGTGCCAGCAGTTTGCACAGTCAGGGTGACGCCAATCAGCCCCAGCATTTT
TRBD1	NA	TRBJ1-2	TRBV6-6	CASSYRQGSYGYTF	TGTGCCAGCAGTTACCGACAGGGTTCCTATGGCTACACCTTC
NA	NA	TRBJ2-4	TRBV5-5	CASSLVQGDVNIQYF	TGTGCCAGCAGCTTGGTACAGGGAGATGTGAACATTCAGTACTTC
TRBD2	once	TRBJ2-6	TRBV5-6	CASSFGTGGSGANVLTF	TGTGCCAGCAGCTTCGGGACGGGGGGCTCTGGGGCCAACGTCCTGACTTTC
TRBD2	NA	TRBJ2-7	TRBV6-6	CASSYALAGGYEQYF	TGTGCCAGCAGTTACGCTCTAGCGGGGGGCTACGAGCAGTACTTC
NA	once	TRBJ1-5	TRBV18	CASSPYPQGEGNQPQHF	TGTGCCAGCTCACCATATCCACAGGGAGAAGGCAATCAGCCCCAGCATTTT
NA	NA	TRBJ1-1	TRBV7-9	CASSLALDTEAFF	TGTGCCAGCAGCTTAGCTCTTGACACTGAAGCTTTCTTT
NA	NA	TRBJ1-1	TRBV29-1	CSARRQNTEAFF	TGCAGCGCTCGACGGCAGAACACTGAAGCTTTCTTT
NA	NA	TRBJ1-1	TRBV19	CASSVDNPIAAFF	TGTGCCAGTAGTGTGGACAATCCGATTGCAGCTTTCTTT
NA	NA	TRBJ2-7	TRBV12-2	CASRLAGIPYEQYF	TGTGCAAGTCGCTTAGCAGGGATCCCCTACGAGCAGTACTTC
NA	NA	TRBJ1-2	TRBV28	CAMASGGGSLYGYTF	TGTGCCATGGCCTCTGGCGGAGGGAGTCTCTATGGCTACACCTTC
TRBD2	once	TRBJ2-5	TRBV4-1	CASSTPTSGGAPFAWETQYF	TGCGCCAGCAGCACCCCAACGAGCGGGGGGGCCCCTTTCGCTTGGGAGACCCAGTACTTC
NA	NA	TRBJ1-2	TRBV30	CAWSGGTPYGYTF	TGTGCCTGGAGTGGCGGGACACCCTATGGCTACACCTTC
TRBD1	few	TRBJ2-7	TRBV5-1	CASSSPLGTVSSYEQYF	TGCGCCAGCAGCTCGCCTCTGGGGACAGTCAGCTCCTACGAGCAGTACTTC
NA	NA	TRBJ2-1	TRBV5-1	CASSLLEEVLFF	TGCGCCAGCAGTCTGCTAGAGGAAGTTCTGTTCTTC
NA	NA	TRBJ2-4	TRBV6-5	CASSSPYNKNIQYF	TGTGCCAGCAGCTCACCTTATAACAAAAACATTCAGTACTTC
NA	NA	TRBJ2-1	TRBV13	CASSLGPRGSNEQFF	TGTGCCAGCAGCTTAGGTCCCAGGGGAAGCAATGAGCAGTTCTTC
NA	NA	TRBJ2-3	TRBV11-3	CASSFRGGDTQYF	TGTGCCAGCAGCTTCCGGGGCGGGGATACGCAGTATTTT
NA	NA	TRBJ1-4	TRBV29-1	CSVSSIPNEKLFF	TGCAGCGTGTCGTCCATACCGAATGAAAAACTGTTTTTT
NA	NA	TRBJ1-6	TRBV7-2	CASSAWTVNSPLHF	TGTGCCAGCAGCGCCTGGACAGTTAATTCACCCCTCCACTTT
NA	NA	TRBJ2-3	TRBV9	CASSVTFRGQTDTQYF	TGTGCCAGCAGCGTAACTTTTCGGGGGCAAACAGATACGCAGTATTTT
TRBD1	NA	TRBJ1-3	TRBV18	CASSPYLGQGSGNTIYF	TGTGCCAGCTCACCATATTTGGGACAGGGGTCAGGAAACACCATATATTTT
NA	NA	TRBJ1-2	TRBV5-5	CASSPNLVGQGYTF	TGTGCCAGCAGCCCCAATCTTGTTGGGCAAGGCTACACCTTC
NA	NA	TRBJ1-1	TRBV7-2	CASSLKWGQGWTEAFF	TGTGCCAGCAGCTTAAAGTGGGGCCAGGGGTGGACTGAAGCTTTCTTT
NA	NA	TRBJ2-6	TRBV11-3	CASSLHGLSGANVLTF	TGTGCCAGCAGCTTACACGGTCTCTCTGGGGCCAACGTCCTGACTTTC
NA	once	TRBJ2-2	TRBV29-1	CSVSRDPGELFF	TGCAGCGTTTCCCGGGACCCCGGGGAGCTGTTTTTT
NA	NA	TRBJ2-7	TRBV7-9	CASSTEAYEQYF	TGTGCCAGCAGCACAGAAGCCTACGAGCAGTACTTC
NA	NA	TRBJ1-3	TRBV30	CAWRQGSGNTIYF	TGTGCCTGGAGACAGGGATCTGGAAACACCATATATTTT
NA	NA	TRBJ1-6	TRBV7-2	CASSLARGRGRAPLHF	TGTGCCAGCAGCTTAGCCCGGGGGCGCGGAAGGGCACCCCTCCACTTT
NA	NA	TRBJ2-3	TRBV10-1	CASSETGLISTDTQYF	TGCGCCAGCAGTGAAACGGGGCTTATTAGCACAGATACGCAGTATTTT
TRBD2	NA	TRBJ2-7	TRBV13	CASSLVSGAYEQYF	TGTGCCAGCAGCTTAGTTAGCGGGGCATACGAGCAGTACTTC
NA	NA	TRBJ2-5	TRBV10-1	CASSESGGGETQYF	TGCGCCAGCAGTGAGTCGGGGGGCGGAGAGACCCAGTACTTC
NA	NA	TRBJ2-1	TRBV7-9	CASSLPGNRYNEQFF	TGTGCCAGCAGCTTACCAGGGAACAGATACAATGAGCAGTTCTTC
NA	NA	TRBJ2-7	TRBV6-5	CASSYSGRWAYEQYF	TGTGCCAGCAGTTACTCGGGTAGGTGGGCGTACGAGCAGTACTTC
NA	NA	TRBJ1-6	TRBV2	CASRTVSSYNSPLHF	TGTGCCAGCAGGACGGTCAGCTCCTATAATTCACCCCTCCACTTT
TRBD1	NA	TRBJ2-7	TRBV9	CASSAPHRGNEQYF	TGTGCCAGCAGCGCCCCACACAGGGGCAACGAGCAGTACTTC
NA	NA	TRBJ1-5	TRBV6-5	CATSRRGNQPQHF	TGTGCCACATCTCGAAGGGGTAATCAGCCCCAGCATTTT
NA	NA	TRBJ2-1	TRBV7-6	CASSPAVAYNEQFF	TGTGCCAGCAGCCCGGCAGTGGCCTACAATGAGCAGTTCTTC